This TCR beta chain is from a study of neurological immune-mediated disorders. This clonotype was seen ten or more times. Specified time point: longitudinal time-point 2. The cDNA came from 5'RACE with 10-nucleotide random UMIs. TCRdb re-derived calls from the 5' RACE reads in MiXCR, one entry per CDR3 protein. The table lists roughly 80,000 distinct CDR3 sequences, almost 6% of them singletons, with 7.9% in the top ten. Looked up from germline, CDR1 is KGHSH and CDR2 is LQKENI. This CDR3 is built from 14 residues. The V and J ends lost 2 bases and 2 bases, in that order; junction bases with no gene match: 3.

This sequence was found in a woman aged 60-75 years with multiple sclerosis. The sequencing sample was made of PBMCs. V gene TRBV18 combines with J gene TRBJ2-7, with 7 bases lining up with TRBD1. The CDR3 DNA reads TGTGCCAGCTCACCAGACACAGGGGCCTACGAGCAGTACTTC. Protein sequence: CASSPDTGAYEQYF.